The 27 T cell receptor beta chains in this list originate from one sample, sequenced in a study of T cells in Graves' hyperthyroidism and ophthalmopathy. TCR beta CDR3 sequences were amplified from RNA transcripts. RT-PCR in the first round (using the HTBI primer set) targeted the TCR CDR3. From the multiplex PCR reads, TCRdb called clonotypes with MiXCR, one entry per CDR3 protein. The table lists 500,000 or so distinct CDR3 sequences, approximately 17% of them singletons, with 15% to 20% in the top ten. Material for sequencing was blood. These receptors were collected from a young woman with Graves' ophthalmopathy.

This clonotype was detected ten times or more. This rearrangement joins TRBV11-2 to TRBJ2-5, with D unclear. Germline values: CDR1 SGHAT, CDR2 FQNNGV. Trimming left V 4 bases short and J 6 bases short, with 6 bases between. The CDR3 consists of 11 residues. The CDR3 region has the DNA TGTGCCAGCAGCTCTACCAAGACCCAGTACTTC. This encodes CASSSTKTQYF. Full variable domain (outside the CDR3, taken from reference TRBV11-2 and TRBJ2-5): EAGVAQSPRYKIIEKRQSVAFWCNPISGHATLYWYQQILGQGPKLLIQFQNNGVVDDSQLPKDRFSAERLKGVDSTLKIQPAKLEDSAVYLCASSSTKTQYFGPGTRLLVL.

This clonotype has just a few counts. The gene calls are TRBV5-1 and TRBJ1-4; no clear D. Per germline, CDR1 SGHRS and CDR2 YFSETQ. V was pared by 1 base and J by 4 bases, with 8 bases between. The CDR3 has 14 residues. The CDR3 bases are TGCGCCAGCAGCTTGACCACCTATAATGAAAAACTGTTTTTT. Translating gives CASSLTTYNEKLFF.

This clonotype was observed many times. V usage is TRBV7-2 and J usage is TRBJ2-4; D unresolved. The CDR3 extends over 14 amino acids. Germline CDR1 SGHTA, CDR2 FQGNSA. V was shortened by 4 bases and J by 0 bases, with 7 bases between the two germline ends. The CDR3 DNA reads as TGTGCCAGCAGCTCCACTCTAGCCAAAAACATTCAGTACTTC. It specifies CASSSTLAKNIQYF.

In this sample, this clonotype turned up many times. This chain joins TRBV7-2 and TRBJ2-6; D is unclear. CDR1 is SGHTA and CDR2 is FQGNSA in the germline V gene. This CDR3 spans 16 amino acids. The V gene lost 2 bases and the J gene lost 0 bases, with 8 bases spanning the gap. CDR3 region: CASSLSAGSGANVLTF. In nucleotides, the CDR3 is TGTGCCAGCAGCTTATCCGCCGGCTCTGGGGCCAACGTCCTGACTTTC.

This clonotype was seen ten or more times. The CDR3 sequence is CASSTDTEAFF. In DNA, the CDR3 is TGTGCCAGCAGTACTGACACTGAAGCTTTCTTT. The chain is built from TRBV28 and TRBJ1-1, with no clear D. Germline loops: CDR1 MDHEN, CDR2 SYDVKM. Trimming took off 5 bases at V and 3 bases at J, with 4 bases between the two ends. The CDR3 loop spans 11 amino acids.

V gene TRBV5-1 combines with J gene TRBJ1-2, with TRBD1 as a possible D gene (5 bases). With 4 bases removed from V and 6 bases from J, the gap between germline ends came to 22 bases. Germline V CDR1 and CDR2: SGHRS, YFSETQ. The CDR3 has 16 residues. The CDR3 spells CASSPYAGGPKDGYTF. The CDR3 bases are TGCGCCAGCAGCCCCTATGCCGGGGGTCCGAAGGATGGCTACACCTTC.

This clonotype has at least ten counts. The V and J genes are TRBV6-1 and TRBJ2-7, with TRBD2 as a possible D gene (7 bases). The ends were cut back, 5 bases at V and 2 bases at J, with 16 bases in the middle. This CDR3 is 15 amino acids long. CDR1 and CDR2 from the germline V gene are MNHNS and SASEGT. The CDR3 region has the DNA TGTGCCAGCAGTCCGGAGAGGGGGGGTCCCTACGAGCAGTACTTC. Its translation is CASSPERGGPYEQYF.

This clonotype was observed a handful of times. The rearrangement links TRBV29-1 to TRBJ2-1; D is unclear. Trimming left V 2 bases short and J 6 bases short, with 5 bases between. Germline loops: CDR1 SQVTM, CDR2 ANQGSEA. CDR3 length equals 11 residues. CDR3 coding DNA: TGCAGCGTTGAACGCAGCAATGAGCAGTTCTTC. Its translation: CSVERSNEQFF.

This clonotype has at least ten counts. This rearrangement joins TRBV5-1 to TRBJ2-2; maybe TRBD2 (5 bases). The CDR3 extends over 15 amino acids. Trimming left V 5 bases short and J 1 base short, with 12 bases between. Germline-derived CDR1 and CDR2 are SGHRS and YFSETQ. DNA of the CDR3: TGCGCCAGCAGGCCCTCTGCGGGGAACACCGGGGAGCTGTTTTTT. Translating it yields CASRPSAGNTGELFF.

V usage is TRBV6-1 and J usage is TRBJ2-5; 7 positions agree with TRBD2. The V segment lost 1 base and the J segment 2 bases; nucleotides outside the gene matches: 4. The CDR3 sequence is 15 residues long. Germline V CDR1 and CDR2: MNHNS, SASEGT. In DNA form, the CDR3 reads TGTGCCAGCAGTGAAGACATGGGACTACAAGAGACCCAGTACTTC. The encoded protein is CASSEDMGLQETQYF.

This clonotype was recorded at least ten times. The chain joins TRBV29-1 to TRBJ2-5; maybe TRBD2 (6 bases). Per the germline V gene, CDR1 is SQVTM and CDR2 is ANQGSEA. V lost 6 bases, J lost 4 bases, and 21 bases lay in between. There are 15 residues in the CDR3. Written as DNA, the CDR3 is TGCAGCGTCTACGATTATGAGGGAGGCGGAGAGACCCAGTACTTC. It is translated as CSVYDYEGGGETQYF.

In its sample, this clonotype was seen many times. This chain links TRBV5-5 with TRBJ2-3; D call uncertain. V was shortened by 1 base and J by 4 bases, with 10 bases between the two germline ends. CDR1 and CDR2 (germline): SGHKS, YYEKEE (reference sequence). The CDR3 sequence is 14 residues long. CDR3 sequence reads: CASSLSVLADTQYF. CDR3 coding DNA: TGTGCCAGCAGCTTGTCGGTTCTCGCAGATACGCAGTATTTT.

This clonotype was seen repeatedly, ten times or more. The chain couples TRBV7-9 to TRBJ1-1, with D unresolved. V lost 4 bases to trimming and J lost 6 bases, with 18 bases between them. Germline V CDR1 and CDR2: SEHNR, FQNEAQ (reference sequence). The CDR3 loop spans 15 amino acids. CDR3 nucleotides: TGTGCCAGCAGCTCGATGACTGCTCAAAGCGCTGAAGCTTTCTTT. Residues: CASSSMTAQSAEAFF. Full variable domain (remainder filled in from reference TRBV7-9 and TRBJ1-1): DTGVSQNPRHKITKRGQNVTFRCDPISEHNRLYWYRQTLGQGPEFLTYFQNEAQLEKSRLLSDRFSAERPKGSFSTLEIQRTEQGDSAMYLCASSSMTAQSAEAFFGQGTRLTVV.

This clonotype was found a few times. This chain joins TRBV20-1 and TRBJ1-3; 8 bases are shared with TRBD1. The CDR3 runs to 14 residues. With 5 bases clipped from V and 4 bases from J, the junction kept 7 bases outside the gene matches. The germline gives CDR1 DFQATT, CDR2 SNEGSKA (reference sequence). The CDR3 DNA follows: TGCAGTGCTCTTGGACAGGGAGGCGGAAACACCATATATTTT. Its translation: CSALGQGGGNTIYF.

Ten or more counts support this clonotype. The V and J genes are TRBV2 and TRBJ1-1, with D tentatively TRBD1 (6 bases). Deletions cut 5 bases from V and 1 base from J, with 14 bases between. This CDR3 has 15 amino acids. Germline V gene data show CDR1 as SNHLY and CDR2 as FYNNEI. The CDR3 sequence: CASSLTGRANTEAFF. The CDR3 bases are TGTGCCAGCAGTCTAACAGGGAGAGCGAACACTGAAGCTTTCTTT.

This chain uses TRBV7-9 with TRBJ1-4, with D possibly TRBD1 on 6 matching bases. Germline CDR1 and CDR2: SEHNR and FQNEAQ (reference sequence). The CDR3 length is 14 residues. The V and J ends lost 1 base and 7 bases respectively, with 10 bases between them. CDR3 region: CASSLGTGFEKLFF. CDR3 coding DNA: TGTGCCAGCAGCTTAGGTACAGGGTTTGAAAAACTGTTTTTT.

This chain uses TRBV7-8 with TRBJ2-2; 8 nucleotides line up with TRBD2. This CDR3 comprises 16 residues. In germline, CDR1 is SGHVS, CDR2 FQNEAQ. V lost 5 bases to trimming and J lost 6 bases; unmatched junction nucleotides: 11. CDR3 sequence reads: CASSPGWAGGSGELFF. The CDR3 DNA follows: TGTGCCAGCAGCCCAGGATGGGCGGGAGGATCCGGGGAGCTGTTTTTT.

The chain employs TRBV27 and TRBJ2-3; weak D call: TRBD1 (6 bases). This CDR3 is 15 amino acids long. V lost 5 bases to trimming and J lost 5 bases, with 17 bases between them. CDR1 is MNHEY and CDR2 is SMNVEV in the germline V gene (reference sequence). The CDR3 protein is CASSPHLTGRDTQYF. CDR3 DNA sequence: TGTGCCAGCAGTCCACACCTCACAGGGAGAGATACGCAGTATTTT.

This clonotype was picked up a small number of times. J is TRBJ1-1 and V is TRBV5-8; TRBD1 might be the D (5 bases). V shed 1 base and J shed 5 bases, with 15 bases lying between them. CDR1 is SGHTS, CDR2 YDEGEE, per germline. The CDR3 sequence is 15 residues long. The CDR3 nucleotides read TGTGCCAGCAGCTTGAAGGGGATGAAGAGTACTGAAGCTTTCTTT. The encoded protein is CASSLKGMKSTEAFF.

A few counts support this clonotype. The chain links TRBV15 to TRBJ1-6; no firm D call. The CDR3 contains 14 residues. Trimming left V 0 bases short and J 6 bases short, with 6 bases between. In germline, CDR1 is LNHNV, CDR2 YYDKDF (reference sequence). CDR3 amino acids: CATSREVSNSPLHF. For the CDR3, the DNA is TGTGCCACCAGCAGAGAAGTCAGTAATTCACCCCTCCACTTT.

V and J are TRBV12-3 or TRBV12-4 and TRBJ2-7; D is uncertain. The V end was cut by 2 bases, the J end by 2 bases, with 13 bases between. The CDR3 sequence is 15 residues long. CDR3 DNA sequence: TGTGCCAGCAGTTTATTGGCCGGGCTAGCCTACGAGCAGTACTTC. Amino acids: CASSLLAGLAYEQYF.

This clonotype was observed at least ten times. This sequence joins TRBV27 and TRBJ1-5; TRBD1 might be the D (5 bases). V shed 2 bases and J shed 4 bases, with 6 bases lying between them. This CDR3 has 13 residues. The germline V gene has CDR1 MNHEY and CDR2 SMNVEV (reference sequence). CDR3 in DNA: TGTGCCAGCAGTTTAGGGGCTAATCAGCCCCAGCATTTT. As protein: CASSLGANQPQHF.

In its sample, this clonotype was seen many times. The chain combines TRBV15 with TRBJ1-1; TRBD1 is a possible D gene (5 bases). Germline loops: CDR1 LNHNV, CDR2 YYDKDF (reference sequence). CDR3 size: 22 residues. V was pared by 0 bases and J by 2 bases, with 31 bases between. CDR3 residues: CATSRDLKTVNGYLVINTEAFF. The CDR3 DNA is TGTGCCACCAGCAGAGATCTAAAGACAGTGAATGGGTACTTGGTGATAAACACTGAAGCTTTCTTT. The full variable domain, its missing parts supplied by reference TRBV15 and TRBJ1-1, is DAMVIQNPRYQVTQFGKPVTLSCSQTLNHNVMYWYQQKSSQAPKLLFHYYDKDFNNEADTPDNFQSRRPNTSFCFLDIRSPGLGDTAMYLCATSRDLKTVNGYLVINTEAFFGQGTRLTVV.

This clonotype showed up just a few times. The CDR3 protein is CASLGSSGANVLTF. CDR3 coding DNA: TGTGCCAGCCTCGGGTCCTCTGGGGCCAACGTCCTGACTTTC. The genes are TRBV28 and TRBJ2-6; D call uncertain. Germline CDR1 reads MDHEN; CDR2 reads SYDVKM. With 8 bases removed from V and 0 bases from J, the gap between germline ends came to 8 bases. CDR3 length: 14 amino acids.

This clonotype occurred a few times. The chain recombines TRBV5-1 with TRBJ2-1; tentative D call: TRBD2 (6 bases). Trimming left V 7 bases short and J 0 bases short, with 26 bases between. Per the germline V gene, CDR1 is SGHRS and CDR2 is YFSETQ. CDR3 size: 19 residues. CDR3 DNA sequence: TGCGCCAGCGGTATACGAGGGACTCAGTCCCTTAGCTCCTACAATGAGCAGTTCTTC. This translates into CASGIRGTQSLSSYNEQFF.

The V gene is TRBV3-1, the J gene TRBJ2-3; 8 bases are shared with TRBD2. This CDR3 contains 17 residues. Trimming at V came to 1 base and at J to 4 bases, leaving 10 bases not matched to a gene. Germline lookup yields CDR1 LGHDT and CDR2 YNNKEL (reference sequence). The CDR3 sequence is CASSQAGGGAGADTQYF. CDR3 DNA sequence: TGTGCCAGCAGCCAAGCGGGGGGGGGGGCCGGCGCAGATACGCAGTATTTT.

On this clonotype: Its ends do not fully match the called genes, so a read error is possible. V is TRBV7-9 and J is TRBJ1-3; possible D gene TRBD1, 5 bases. The CDR3 extends over 15 amino acids. The germline V gene has CDR1 SEHNR and CDR2 FQNEAQ (reference sequence). CDR3 in amino acids: CASSAVLGVGNTICF. CDR3 nucleotides: TGTGCCAGCAGCGCTGTCTTGGGGGTCGGAAACACCATATGTTTT.